The next 30 T cell receptor beta chains were all read from a single sample in a study of cytomegalovirus exposure and HLA in healthy donors. Primers included in the PCR were 60 Vbeta and 13 Jbeta primers. Profiled with immunoSEQ multiplex PCR; TCRdb holds only in-frame clones, not every one. Of 150,000 to 200,000 clones in the sample, 70% to 80% were seen once. Sequencing input: PBMCs. Every receptor here comes from a man between 45 and 60 years old in good health and CMV-seropositive.

The chain joins TRBV9 to TRBJ2-1; D is undetermined. Germline V gene lookup returns CDR1 SGDLS and CDR2 YYNGEE. This CDR3 is 12 amino acids long. Trimming shortened V by 0 bases and J by 8 bases, and 6 bases separated the two germline ends. The CDR3 loop reads CASSVALDEQFF. The CDR3 DNA is TGTGCCAGCAGCGTAGCTTTAGATGAGCAGTTCTTC.

This clone was counted only a few times. The genes are TRBV5-1 and TRBJ2-5, with 7 bases aligning to TRBD2. CDR1 SGHRS and CDR2 YFSETQ come from the germline V gene. With 4 bases clipped from V and 4 bases from J, the junction kept 10 bases outside the gene matches. This CDR3 has 15 amino acids. The DNA of the CDR3 is TGCGCCAGCAGCATCTTCCTGTCGGGGGGAGAGACCCAGTACTTC. Translating gives CASSIFLSGGETQYF.

V and J are TRBV11-2 and TRBJ2-7; 9 bases map to TRBD1. The CDR3 has 18 residues. The J segment lost 0 bases and the V segment lost 6 bases, leaving 15 bases of the junction unmatched. Germline assignment: CDR1 SGHAT and CDR2 FQNNGV. The CDR3 DNA reads as TGTGCCAGCAGAGAGCCCGGGACAGGGTCACGGAACTCCTACGAGCAGTACTTC. Its protein is CASREPGTGSRNSYEQYF.

V gene TRBV9 combines with J gene TRBJ2-5; possible D gene TRBD2, 6 bases. CDR1 is SGDLS, CDR2 YYNGEE, per germline. Trimming stripped 0 bases from V and 4 bases from J, with 16 bases between. CDR3 length: 16 amino acids. The CDR3 here is CASSVGFGRRGETQYF. The CDR3 DNA sequence: TGTGCCAGCAGCGTAGGTTTTGGCAGGAGGGGAGAGACCCAGTACTTC. Full variable domain (remainder filled in from reference TRBV9 and TRBJ2-5): DSGVTQTPKHLITATGQRVTLRCSPRSGDLSVYWYQQSLDQGLQFLIQYYNGEERAKGNILERFSAQQFPDLHSELNLSSLELGDSALYFCASSVGFGRRGETQYFGPGTRLLVL.

A few counts support this clone. The chain combines TRBV7-3 with TRBJ2-1; 15 bases are a match to TRBD2. V lost 5 bases and J lost 4; bases outside the gene matches: 3. The CDR3 extends over 16 amino acids. Germline CDR1 reads SGHTA; CDR2 reads FQGTGA. In DNA form, the CDR3 reads TGTGCCAGCAGCAAAGGGACTAGCGGGGGGTACAATGAGCAGTTCTTC. It encodes CASSKGTSGGYNEQFF.

The chain is built from TRBV7-8 and TRBJ1-2; perhaps TRBD1 as D (5 bases). Germline-derived CDR1 and CDR2 are SGHVS and FQNEAQ. V lost 1 base to trimming and J lost 3 bases, with 24 bases between them. This CDR3 comprises 19 residues. For the CDR3, the DNA is TGTGCCAGCAGCTTAGAGGGGCGGTATGGGTTCGGCCAGGACTATGGCTACACCTTC. Translated, it gives CASSLEGRYGFGQDYGYTF.

V and J are TRBV5-1 and TRBJ2-7, with 9 bases that match TRBD1. The CDR3 covers 14 residues. From germline, CDR1 is SGHRS and CDR2 YFSETQ. V trimming: 4 bases; J trimming: 5 bases; junction bases outside the gene matches: 7. Written as DNA, the CDR3 is TGCGCCAGCAGCGAAGGGACAGGGACCCACGAGCAGTACTTC. The encoded protein is CASSEGTGTHEQYF.

The chain uses TRBV27 and TRBJ2-7; maybe TRBD1 (6 bases). CDR3 size: 15 residues. CDR1 and CDR2 from the germline V gene are MNHEY and SMNVEV (reference sequence). V dropped 5 bases and J dropped 3 bases, with 17 bases sitting between them. The CDR3 nucleotides read TGTGCCAGCAGTGTGCACAGGGAGAATTACTACGAGCAGTACTTC. Its translation is CASSVHRENYYEQYF.

The chain couples TRBV7-2 to TRBJ2-7; TRBD2 is a possible D gene (6 bases). Germline V gives CDR1 SGHTA, CDR2 FQGNSA. This CDR3 is 15 amino acids long. V gave up 0 bases and J gave up 0 bases, with 9 bases separating them. The DNA of the CDR3 is TGTGCCAGCAGCTTAGCCGCGGGGAGCTCCTACGAGCAGTACTTC. This translates into CASSLAAGSSYEQYF.

The rearrangement joins TRBV7-2 to TRBJ2-1; perhaps TRBD1 as D (6 bases). CDR3 size: 15 residues. V was cut by 5 bases and J by 0 bases, with 11 bases left in between. Germline assignment: CDR1 SGHTA and CDR2 FQGNSA. The CDR3 nucleotides are TGTGCCAGCAGCAGACTGACAGGCTCCTACAATGAGCAGTTCTTC. Residues: CASSRLTGSYNEQFF. Full variable domain (rest looked up from reference TRBV7-2 and TRBJ2-1): GAGVSQSPSNKVTEKGKDVELRCDPISGHTALYWYRQSLGQGLEFLIYFQGNSAPDKSGLPSDRFSAERTGGSVSTLTIQRTQQEDSAVYLCASSRLTGSYNEQFFGPGTRLTVL.

V and J are TRBV4-3 and TRBJ2-3, with D perhaps matching TRBD2 (6 bases). The V gene lost 1 base and the J gene lost 4 bases, with 9 bases spanning the gap. This CDR3 has 14 residues. Germline CDR1 is LGHNA and CDR2 is YSLEER. The CDR3 protein is CASSQGGVPDTQYF. CDR3 coding DNA: TGCGCCAGCAGCCAAGGGGGGGTCCCAGATACGCAGTATTTT.

This clone was recorded a few times. V usage is TRBV30 and J usage is TRBJ2-2; a weak D match, TRBD2 (6 bases). The germline V gene has CDR1 GTSNPN and CDR2 SVGIG (reference sequence). Trimming stripped 0 bases from V and 5 bases from J, with 10 bases between. CDR3 length: 14 residues. CDR3 nucleotides: TGTGCCTGGAGTGTACATGCGGGGACCGGGGAGCTGTTTTTT. It specifies CAWSVHAGTGELFF.

The chain's CDR3 is CASAGAGQGPYEQYF. In DNA, the CDR3 is TGTGCCAGCGCGGGCGCTGGACAGGGACCCTACGAGCAGTACTTC. This chain links TRBV18 with TRBJ2-7; 8 bases match TRBD1. V lost 8 bases and J lost 2; bases outside the gene matches: 11. Germline lookup yields CDR1 KGHSH and CDR2 LQKENI. The length of the CDR3 is 15 residues.

This chain links TRBV7-9 with TRBJ2-1; TRBD2 matches 7 bases. CDR1 and CDR2 (germline): SEHNR, FQNEAQ (reference sequence). The V and J ends lost 5 bases and 9 bases, in that order; junction bases with no gene match: 10. The CDR3 has 14 amino acids. The CDR3 coding sequence is TGTGCCAGCAGCCTGCTGGGACTAAACGGTGAGCAGTTCTTC. Translated: CASSLLGLNGEQFF.

This sequence joins TRBV10-3 and TRBJ2-2; 8 positions match TRBD1. Germline lookup yields CDR1 ENHRY and CDR2 SYGVKD. Trimming removed 5 bases from V and 4 bases from J; junction bases left unmatched: 6. The CDR3 runs 15 residues. CDR3 bases: TGTGCCATCAGTTTACAGGGGGGTGGCACCGGGGAGCTGTTTTTT. It is translated as CAISLQGGGTGELFF.

The chain links TRBV2 to TRBJ2-1, with 12 bases matching TRBD2. The CDR3 length is 19 residues. V dropped 6 bases and J dropped 0; count of bases not matched to a gene: 12. CDR1 and CDR2 (germline): SNHLY, FYNNEI. The CDR3 bases are TGTGCCAGCAGGGAGACTAGCGGGGGCTATACTAGCTCCTACAATGAGCAGTTCTTC. As protein: CASRETSGGYTSSYNEQFF.

The rearrangement links TRBV7-9 to TRBJ1-2; D is possibly TRBD1 (5 bases). The germline CDR1 and CDR2 sequences are SEHNR and FQNEAQ (reference sequence). The CDR3 is 13 residues long. Trimming removed 2 bases from V and 3 bases from J, with 7 bases in between. The CDR3 DNA sequence: TGTGCCAGCAGCTTATCCAGGGACTATGGCTACACCTTC. This sequence encodes CASSLSRDYGYTF.

CDR3 in amino acids: CASSLGGGGASYEQYF. The CDR3 bases are TGTGCCAGCAGCCTAGGAGGCGGGGGGGCCTCATACGAGCAGTACTTC. The V and J genes are TRBV9 and TRBJ2-7; 9 positions match TRBD2. CDR3 length: 16 amino acids. CDR1 and CDR2 from the germline V gene are SGDLS and YYNGEE. V was clipped by 4 bases and J by 4 bases; unmatched bases: 12.

The J gene is TRBJ1-2, the V gene TRBV2; TRBD1 agrees at 8 bases. J gave up 4 bases and V 6 bases, and 7 bases lay outside the gene matches. CDR3 length equals 14 residues. The germline gives CDR1 SNHLY, CDR2 FYNNEI. CDR3 in amino acids: CASSRTGIIYGYTF. CDR3 nucleotide sequence: TGTGCCAGCAGCCGGACAGGGATAATCTATGGCTACACCTTC.

The rearrangement uses TRBV7-9 and TRBJ1-5; the match to TRBD1 covers 8 bases. The CDR3 is made up of 14 amino acids. Per the germline V gene, CDR1 is SEHNR and CDR2 is FQNEAQ (reference sequence). J lost 6 bases, V lost 5 bases, and 6 bases had no gene match. The CDR3, as DNA: TGTGCCAGCAGCGGCGGACAGGGCGGTCAGCCCCAGCATTTT. Translated: CASSGGQGGQPQHF. Together with reference TRBV7-9 and TRBJ1-5, the CDR3 gives the full variable domain: DTGVSQNPRHKITKRGQNVTFRCDPISEHNRLYWYRQTLGQGPEFLTYFQNEAQLEKSRLLSDRFSAERPKGSFSTLEIQRTEQGDSAMYLCASSGGQGGQPQHFGDGTRLSIL.

This clone was seen only a few times. The V and J genes are TRBV5-1 and TRBJ2-7; 7 bases are a match to TRBD1. The V segment lost 1 base and the J segment 1 base; nucleotides outside the gene matches: 5. The length of the CDR3 is 15 residues. Germline CDR1 and CDR2: SGHRS and YFSETQ. This chain's CDR3 is CASSLRDSMSYEQYF. The DNA of the CDR3 is TGCGCCAGCAGCTTGAGGGACAGCATGTCCTACGAGCAGTACTTC.

This clone was counted a single time. The chain combines TRBV19 with TRBJ1-1; D perhaps matches TRBD1 (6 bases). V shed 6 bases and J shed 1 base, with 12 bases lying between them. CDR1 is LNHDA, CDR2 SQIVND, per germline (reference sequence). The CDR3 runs to 14 residues. The CDR3 coding sequence is TGTGCCAGTAGCTACCGGGACAAGAACACTGAAGCTTTCTTT. Translating gives CASSYRDKNTEAFF.

The J gene is TRBJ2-1, the V gene TRBV21-1; no DNA check was done on the table's D call, TRBD2. TRBV21-1 is a documented pseudogene. This CDR3 region has 15 residues. The CDR3 DNA is TGTGCCAGCAACTCTTCCGCGGGGTCCTACAATGAGCAGTTCTTC. Its translation is CASNSSAGSYNEQFF.

The V gene is TRBV7-2, the J gene TRBJ2-2; possible D gene TRBD1, 6 bases. This CDR3 contains 14 residues. Per germline, CDR1 SGHTA and CDR2 FQGNSA. V shed 5 bases and J shed 5 bases, with 12 bases lying between them. CDR3 DNA: TGTGCCAGCAGCCCAGGGACAACTACCGGGGAGCTGTTTTTT. Encoded protein: CASSPGTTTGELFF.

The DNA for the CDR3 is TGTGCCAGCAGTGACCAATGGAGGTCCGGGACAGGCTATGGCTACACCTTC. Translated, it gives CASSDQWRSGTGYGYTF. The J gene is TRBJ1-2, the V gene TRBV25-1; 8 nucleotides agree with TRBD1. There are 17 residues in the CDR3. The germline gives CDR1 MGHDK, CDR2 SYGVNS. The V gene end was trimmed by 3 bases and the J gene end by 4 bases; junction bases not matched to a gene: 13.

The chain combines TRBV5-4 with TRBJ1-2; D unclear. CDR3 length: 13 residues. V lost 4 bases and J 8 bases, leaving 15 bases between the germline ends. Per the germline V gene, CDR1 is SGHNT and CDR2 is YYREEE (reference sequence). The DNA of the CDR3 is TGTGCCAGCAGCCGCCAGGACTTGCCGGGCTACACCTTC. Protein product: CASSRQDLPGYTF.

The gene calls are TRBV5-1 and TRBJ1-3; D is possibly TRBD1 (6 bases). Trimming stripped 2 bases from V and 1 base from J, with 13 bases between. CDR3 length: 16 residues. CDR1 is SGHRS and CDR2 is YFSETQ in the germline V gene. Written as DNA, the CDR3 is TGCGCCAGCAGCTTACAGGGTACTGGTTCTGGAAACACCATATATTTT. Translating gives CASSLQGTGSGNTIYF. Full variable domain (outside the CDR3, taken from reference TRBV5-1 and TRBJ1-3): KAGVTQTPRYLIKTRGQQVTLSCSPISGHRSVSWYQQTPGQGLQFLFEYFSETQRNKGNFPGRFSGRQFSNSRSEMNVSTLELGDSALYLCASSLQGTGSGNTIYFGEGSWLTVV.

The sample holds a few counts of this clone. V usage is TRBV5-4 and J usage is TRBJ2-7; maybe TRBD2 (7 bases). CDR1 is SGHNT, CDR2 YYREEE, per germline (reference sequence). The CDR3 runs 16 residues. V was pared by 0 bases and J by 0 bases, with 13 bases between. The CDR3, as DNA: TGTGCCAGCAGCTTGGCGGGCGGGGGCGCCTCCTACGAGCAGTACTTC. Its translation: CASSLAGGGASYEQYF.

The CDR3 sequence: CASSVTGGDVKKETQYF. The DNA of the CDR3 is TGTGCCAGCAGCGTCACAGGGGGCGATGTGAAAAAAGAGACCCAGTACTTC. V gene TRBV7-9 combines with J gene TRBJ2-5; TRBD1 agrees at 9 bases. V lost 5 bases and J lost 3; bases outside the gene matches: 13. The CDR3 loop spans 17 amino acids. Germline V lookup: CDR1 SEHNR, CDR2 FQNEAQ (reference sequence).

The chain uses TRBV4-2 and TRBJ2-7, with a tentative D call TRBD1 (6 bases). CDR1 is LGHNA and CDR2 is YNFKEQ in the germline V gene. V dropped 5 bases and J dropped 2 bases, with 16 bases sitting between them. This CDR3 spans 15 amino acids. The CDR3 is CASSSPGTIPYEQYF. CDR3 in DNA: TGTGCCAGCAGCTCCCCCGGGACAATCCCCTACGAGCAGTACTTC.